Given below is one TCR beta chain in context. This specimen belongs to a study of blood T cell repertoires in COVID-19. CDR3 length: 15 residues. Per germline, CDR1 SGHKS and CDR2 YYEKEE (reference sequence). Between the trimmed V and J ends, which lost 0 bases and 1 base, there was a span of 7 bases. Sequenced by immunoSEQ multiplex PCR; TCRdb stores in-frame clones only, minus some. The sample consists of fewer than 500,000 clones, roughly 89% of them appearing once. The V gene is TRBV5-5, the J gene TRBJ2-2, with no clear D. This clonotype originated in a man between 18 and 35 years old with COVID-19, enrolled during active disease. The sequenced sample consisted of peripheral blood. The CDR3: CASSLASGNTGELFF. CDR3 in DNA: TGTGCCAGCAGCTTGGCCTCGGGGAACACCGGGGAGCTGTTTTTT.